Listed here are 13 T cell receptor beta chains from one sample, sequenced in a study of circulating CD8 cells and anti-PD-1 response in melanoma. From live CD3+CD8+TCRalphabeta+ cells, four PD-1 and/or TIGIT subsets were sorted. TCR libraries were prepared from about 15 ng of total RNA with the QIAseq Immune Repertoire TCR panel. TCRdb reprocessed the reads via MiXCR and lists one record per CDR3 protein. The table includes around 120 distinct CDR3 sequences, around 20% detected once. The material sequenced was CD8+ T cells from PBMCs, taken at baseline or after one month of anti-PD-1 therapy (not recorded which). The receptors were gathered from a human donor with melanoma.

The chain has TRBV6-1 and TRBJ2-6; 7 bases are shared with TRBD1. Germline V gene sequence: CDR1 MNHNS, CDR2 SASEGT. The CDR3 covers 17 residues. V dropped 6 bases and J dropped 0; count of bases not matched to a gene: 8. CDR3 loop: CASSLGDSYSGANVLTF. DNA of the CDR3: TGTGCCAGCAGCCTAGGGGACAGCTACTCTGGGGCCAACGTCCTGACTTTC.

This sequence joins TRBV18 and TRBJ2-1; the D is unclear. This CDR3 region has 15 residues. Trimming removed 5 bases from V and 0 bases from J, with 11 bases in between. Germline values: CDR1 KGHSH, CDR2 LQKENI. In DNA, the CDR3 is TGTGCCAGCTCAAAAGCAGGATACTCCTACAATGAGCAGTTCTTC. Protein product: CASSKAGYSYNEQFF.

In its sample, this clonotype is large. This sequence joins TRBV14 and TRBJ2-7; tentative D call: TRBD1 (6 bases). The V gene lost 1 base and the J gene lost 5 bases, with 15 bases spanning the gap. Germline loops: CDR1 SGHDN, CDR2 FVKESK. This CDR3 comprises 15 residues. CDR3 in amino acids: CASSQVQGPFDEQYF. CDR3 nucleotides: TGTGCCAGCAGCCAAGTCCAGGGGCCCTTCGACGAGCAGTACTTC.

This clonotype is termed medium-sized. The chain carries TRBV28 and TRBJ2-6; D remains ambiguous. The CDR3 extends over 12 amino acids. Trimming shortened V by 6 bases and J by 5 bases, and 5 bases separated the two germline ends. Germline CDR1 and CDR2: MDHEN and SYDVKM. CDR3 nucleotide sequence: TGTGCCAGCAGGAGTAGGGCCAACGTCCTGACTTTC. The encoded protein is CASRSRANVLTF.

The rearrangement links TRBV2 to TRBJ2-5; perhaps TRBD2 as D (6 bases). Trimming removed 3 bases from V and 5 bases from J, with 16 bases in between. This CDR3 has 15 residues. The V gene's germline CDR1 is SNHLY and CDR2 FYNNEI. CDR3 DNA sequence: TGTGCCAGCAGTGACCCGGATTATGGAGGGGAGACCCAGTACTTC. Translated, it gives CASSDPDYGGETQYF.

Sample share makes this clonotype hyperexpanded. The rearrangement uses TRBV28 and TRBJ2-1; weak D call: TRBD2 (6 bases). This CDR3 has 14 residues. Germline V gene sequence: CDR1 MDHEN, CDR2 SYDVKM. Trimming took 11 bases from V and 5 from J, leaving 19 bases between them. The CDR3 loop reads CAASGVEGDNEQFF. The CDR3, as DNA: TGTGCCGCTTCGGGGGTAGAAGGGGACAATGAGCAGTTCTTC.

By its share, this clonotype is large. The chain joins TRBV7-2 to TRBJ2-7; 7 positions agree with TRBD1. J was trimmed by 0 bases and V by 1 base; bases with no gene match: 6. This CDR3 is built from 16 residues. Per germline, CDR1 SGHTA and CDR2 FQGNSA. The CDR3 coding sequence is TGTGCCAGCAGCTTAGAGGGGGCGGGCCGCTCCTACGAGCAGTACTTC. Protein sequence: CASSLEGAGRSYEQYF.

By frequency in the sample, this clonotype is medium-sized. This could be a read error, since a much larger clone is one nucleotide away. This CDR3 fails to terminate in the conserved phenylalanine or tryptophan, so it likely reflects a read error. This sequence joins TRBV7-3 and TRBJ2-3; no clear D. Germline CDR1 and CDR2: SGHTA and FQGTGA. V dropped 3 bases and J dropped 4 bases, with 5 bases sitting between them. The CDR3 is made up of 12 amino acids. CDR3 in amino acids: CASSFPSDTQYS. The CDR3 DNA follows: TGTGCCAGCAGCTTCCCGTCAGATACGCAGTATTCT.

This clonotype is large within its sample. V and J are TRBV3-1 and TRBJ2-7; D tentatively reads TRBD1 or TRBD2 (6 bases each). This CDR3 spans 14 amino acids. Germline V lookup: CDR1 LGHDT, CDR2 YNNKEL (reference sequence). The V end was cut by 3 bases, the J end by 4 bases, with 13 bases between. DNA for the CDR3: TGTGCCAGCAGCCAGATCCGAGGGGGGTACGAGCAGTACTTC. Its protein is CASSQIRGGYEQYF.

This clonotype rates as large. The genes are TRBV7-3 and TRBJ2-3; no definite D call. The V end lost 3 bases, the J end lost 4 bases, and 5 bases lay between the germline ends. Germline V CDR1 and CDR2: SGHTA, FQGTGA. The CDR3 runs to 12 residues. Written as DNA, the CDR3 is TGTGCCAGCAGCTTCCCGTCAGATACGCAGTATTTT. Amino acid sequence: CASSFPSDTQYF.

Remarks on this clonotype: Since a much larger clone is just one base distant, this may be a read error. The CDR3 does not close with the conserved phenylalanine or tryptophan, likely indicating a read error. The chain employs TRBV7-3 and TRBJ2-3; D not certain. Germline-derived CDR1 and CDR2 are SGHTA and FQGTGA. The length of the CDR3 is 12 residues. CDR3 DNA: TGTGCCAGAAGCTTCCCGTCAGATACGCAGTATTCT. It yields the protein CARSFPSDTQYS.

By sample fraction, this clonotype is large. CDR3 amino acids: CASSPPEPSGPYNEQFF. CDR3 nucleotides: TGTGCCAGCTCACCACCGGAGCCTAGCGGTCCCTACAATGAGCAGTTCTTC. The J gene is TRBJ2-1, the V gene TRBV18, with 7 bases lining up with TRBD2. The CDR3 is made up of 17 amino acids. J was trimmed by 2 bases and V by 0 bases; bases with no gene match: 7. From germline, CDR1 is KGHSH and CDR2 LQKENI.

This clonotype is labeled large. This chain connects TRBV20-1 to TRBJ1-6; TRBD1 agrees at 11 bases. Germline V gene sequence: CDR1 DFQATT, CDR2 SNEGSKA (reference sequence). J was trimmed by 13 bases and V by 4 bases; bases with no gene match: 6. CDR3 length equals 13 residues. CDR3 in amino acids: CSAMGTGGDPLHF. Here the CDR3 DNA reads TGCAGTGCTATGGGGACAGGGGGGGATCCCCTCCACTTT.